A single sample is the source of the 26 T cell receptor beta chains below, sequenced in a study of immune reconstitution after stem cell transplant in scleroderma. TCRdb re-analysed the RT-PCR reads in MiXCR, keeping a single row per CDR3 protein. This table has about 5,600 distinct CDR3 sequences, approximately 8.2% appearing once. Collection of the sample occurred before or after autologous hematopoietic stem cell transplantation (not recorded which). The receptors come from a male donor with systemic sclerosis.

This clonotype ranks as medium-sized. The rearrangement uses TRBV20-1 and TRBJ1-5, with D uncertain. V was pared by 6 bases and J by 9 bases, with 12 bases between. CDR3 length: 11 residues. Germline loops: CDR1 DFQATT, CDR2 SNEGSKA (reference sequence). The DNA of the CDR3 is TGCAGTGCAGGGCCTCGGTGGCCCCAGCATTTT. Translated: CSAGPRWPQHF.

By frequency in the sample, this clonotype is medium-sized (0.01 to 0.1%). This chain joins TRBV5-1 and TRBJ2-3; 9 bases match TRBD2. With 4 bases clipped from V and 5 bases from J, the junction kept 8 bases outside the gene matches. The CDR3 runs 15 residues. The germline V gene encodes CDR1 SGHRS and CDR2 YFSETQ. The CDR3 spells CASSPRTSEGDTQYF. CDR3 DNA: TGCGCCAGCAGCCCTCGGACTAGCGAGGGAGATACGCAGTATTTT.

This clonotype showed up just a few times. V and J are TRBV7-2 and TRBJ2-6; no firm D call. Germline V gene sequence: CDR1 SGHTA, CDR2 FQGNSA. The V gene lost 1 base and the J gene lost 0 bases, with 4 bases spanning the gap. CDR3 length: 15 amino acids. This CDR3 is CASSLGDSGANVLTF. In DNA, the CDR3 is TGTGCCAGCAGCTTAGGAGACTCTGGGGCCAACGTCCTGACTTTC.

The sample holds a few counts of this clonotype. This rearrangement joins TRBV3-1 to TRBJ1-1; tentatively, D is TRBD1 (5 bases). The V gene lost 0 bases and the J gene lost 1 base, with 6 bases spanning the gap. Germline V lookup: CDR1 LGHDT, CDR2 YNNKEL (reference sequence). The length of the CDR3 is 14 residues. The CDR3 region has the DNA TGTGCCAGCAGCCAAGAAGGGGCGAACACTGAAGCTTTCTTT. It translates to CASSQEGANTEAFF.

In this sample, this clonotype turned up a few times. The genes are TRBV7-2 and TRBJ2-7, with 11 bases fitting TRBD1. This CDR3 region has 15 residues. V shed 5 bases, J shed 5 bases, and the junction held 8 bases outside the gene matches. Germline values: CDR1 SGHTA, CDR2 FQGNSA. This CDR3 is CASSLMGQGVHEQYF. The CDR3, as DNA: TGTGCCAGCAGCCTGATGGGACAGGGGGTCCACGAGCAGTACTTC.

This sequence joins TRBV28 and TRBJ1-5, with 9 bases that match TRBD1. Germline V gene data show CDR1 as MDHEN and CDR2 as SYDVKM. V dropped 6 bases and J dropped 0; count of bases not matched to a gene: 9. This CDR3 is 17 amino acids long. This CDR3 is CASRPGTGRYSNQPQHF. CDR3 nucleotide sequence: TGTGCCAGCAGGCCCGGGACAGGGCGTTATAGCAATCAGCCCCAGCATTTT.

This clonotype was detected a few times. V gene TRBV20-1 combines with J gene TRBJ2-3; 7 positions agree with TRBD2. In germline, CDR1 is DFQATT, CDR2 SNEGSKA (reference sequence). The trim removed 0 bases at V and 2 bases at J, leaving 5 bases unmatched. The CDR3 runs 15 residues. The CDR3 DNA follows: TGCAGTGCTAGAGATCAGCGGGACCCCACAGATACGCAGTATTTT. This sequence encodes CSARDQRDPTDTQYF.

The J gene is TRBJ2-7, the V gene TRBV19; D possibly matches TRBD1 or TRBD2 (5 bases each). Germline assignment: CDR1 LNHDA and CDR2 SQIVND (reference sequence). Trimming shortened V by 5 bases and J by 3 bases, and 14 bases separated the two germline ends. The CDR3 covers 14 residues. This chain's CDR3 is CASSDDRDYYEQYF. CDR3 DNA sequence: TGTGCCAGTAGTGACGACAGAGACTACTACGAGCAGTACTTC.

This clonotype has only a few counts. The chain recombines TRBV20-1 with TRBJ2-3, with 7 bases matching TRBD2. V dropped 5 bases and J dropped 0; count of bases not matched to a gene: 5. CDR1 and CDR2 from the germline V gene are DFQATT and SNEGSKA (reference sequence). The CDR3 covers 14 residues. In DNA, the CDR3 is TGCAGTGCTCGCGGGGGATTAAGCACAGATACGCAGTATTTT. This gives the protein CSARGGLSTDTQYF.

The chain combines TRBV20-1 with TRBJ2-1; D not resolved. The CDR3 totals 12 residues. Trimming shortened V by 6 bases and J by 6 bases, and 12 bases separated the two germline ends. CDR1 and CDR2 (germline): DFQATT, SNEGSKA (reference sequence). The CDR3 DNA reads TGCAGTGCCGAAGCCAAGTTCAATGAGCAGTTCTTC. Encoded protein: CSAEAKFNEQFF.

There are a few counts of this clonotype. The chain joins TRBV20-1 to TRBJ2-7; D call uncertain. The germline V gene has CDR1 DFQATT and CDR2 SNEGSKA (reference sequence). The V and J ends lost 0 bases and 1 base respectively, with 10 bases between them. The length of the CDR3 is 14 residues. The CDR3 sequence: CSARDLSGSYEQYF. The CDR3 coding sequence is TGCAGTGCTAGAGATCTATCCGGGTCCTACGAGCAGTACTTC.

By share of the sample, this clonotype is large. The chain carries TRBV15 and TRBJ1-1; D is perhaps TRBD1 (6 bases). With 7 bases removed from V and 0 bases from J, the gap between germline ends came to 12 bases. This CDR3 region has 14 residues. CDR1 is LNHNV and CDR2 is YYDKDF in the germline V gene (reference sequence). The CDR3 sequence: CATTGQTMNTEAFF. For the CDR3, the DNA is TGTGCCACCACGGGACAAACGATGAACACTGAAGCTTTCTTT.

In its sample, this clonotype ranks as medium-sized (0.01 to 0.1%). The V gene is TRBV20-1, the J gene TRBJ2-3; no clear D gene. The CDR3 length is 14 residues. The ends were cut back, 2 bases at V and 0 bases at J, with 9 bases in the middle. CDR1 is DFQATT, CDR2 SNEGSKA, per germline (reference sequence). CDR3 sequence (DNA): TGCAGTGCTAGACTAGAGAGTAGCACAGATACGCAGTATTTT. It is translated as CSARLESSTDTQYF.

This clonotype was counted between two and nine times. The DNA of the CDR3 is TGCAGTGCTAGAGAATTGCGGGAGGGCCGGAGGAATGAGCAGTTCTTC. Residues: CSARELREGRRNEQFF. V is TRBV20-1 and J is TRBJ2-1; 9 nucleotides align to TRBD2. This CDR3 has 16 amino acids. With 0 bases clipped from V and 7 bases from J, the junction kept 10 bases outside the gene matches. Germline CDR1 is DFQATT and CDR2 is SNEGSKA (reference sequence).

The rearrangement joins TRBV14 to TRBJ2-3; 7 bases agree with TRBD1. The germline gives CDR1 SGHDN, CDR2 FVKESK. This CDR3 is 16 amino acids long. Losses at the gene ends were 1 base for V and 4 bases for J; bases not matched to a gene: 8. This CDR3 reads CASSQGFRGNADTQYF. The CDR3 DNA reads as TGTGCCAGCAGCCAAGGGTTCAGGGGGAACGCAGATACGCAGTATTTT.

This clonotype showed up just a few times. The chain employs TRBV20-1 and TRBJ1-4; D might be TRBD1 (6 bases). Germline V gives CDR1 DFQATT, CDR2 SNEGSKA (reference sequence). The CDR3 covers 15 residues. V was pared by 0 bases and J by 7 bases, with 15 bases between. The CDR3 nucleotides read TGCAGTGCTAGAGAGCCGACAGGAAGAGGTGAAAAACTGTTTTTT. It is translated as CSAREPTGRGEKLFF.

This clonotype is categorized as medium-sized. The CDR3, as DNA: TGTGCCGCACAAGCCCCCGGGACAGGGAATTACGAGCAGTACTTC. Translating gives CAAQAPGTGNYEQYF. This rearrangement joins TRBV10-3 to TRBJ2-7; 9 nucleotides align to TRBD1. The CDR3 loop spans 15 amino acids. Germline lookup yields CDR1 ENHRY and CDR2 SYGVKD. After removal of 11 bases from V and 4 bases from J, the junction contained 15 bases not matched to a gene.

V is TRBV20-1 and J is TRBJ1-4; no clear D. CDR3 length equals 14 residues. Germline-derived CDR1 and CDR2 are DFQATT and SNEGSKA (reference sequence). Trimming took off 6 bases at V and 0 bases at J, with 11 bases between the two ends. In nucleotides, the CDR3 is TGCAGTGCCTCCGACACTGCAACTAATGAAAAACTGTTTTTT. It translates to CSASDTATNEKLFF.

This clonotype was detected only a few times. The chain is built from TRBV4-1 and TRBJ2-1, with D maybe TRBD1 (6 bases). The CDR3 length is 18 residues. V lost 0 bases and J lost 8, with 23 bases in between. Per germline, CDR1 MGHRA and CDR2 YSYEKL. As DNA, the CDR3 is TGCGCCAGCAGCCAAGAACAGGGCGGGCCCAGGGCCATGGATGAGCAGTTCTTC. Its protein is CASSQEQGGPRAMDEQFF.

Here the CDR3 DNA reads TGTGCCATCAGTGGAAATCGGGACAGTGAAGCTTTCTTT. Amino acid sequence: CAISGNRDSEAFF. V usage is TRBV10-3 and J usage is TRBJ1-1; 7 nucleotides line up with TRBD1. The CDR3 is 13 amino acids. With 4 bases clipped from V and 7 bases from J, the junction kept 6 bases outside the gene matches. Germline V gene lookup returns CDR1 ENHRY and CDR2 SYGVKD.

Only a few counts were recorded for this clonotype. The rearrangement links TRBV7-2 to TRBJ2-7, with 9 bases aligning to TRBD1. The CDR3 has 14 residues. The junction had 7 bases not matched to a gene; V was cut back by 6 bases and J by 4 bases. Germline assignment: CDR1 SGHTA and CDR2 FQGNSA. In DNA, the CDR3 is TGTGCCAGCAGTACAACAGGGGGCGGATACGAGCAGTACTTC. Its protein product is CASSTTGGGYEQYF.

In regard to this clonotype: The germline gene is not matched at one end of the junction; a read error may be the cause. The V gene is TRBV15, the J gene TRBJ2-1; D might be TRBD1 (6 bases). The germline gives CDR1 LNHNV, CDR2 YYDKDF (reference sequence). The CDR3 covers 13 residues. CDR3: CATGRRTANEQFF. CDR3 in DNA: TGTGCCACCGGCAGAAGGACAGCCAATGAGCAGTTCTTC.

A few counts support this clonotype. The rearrangement uses TRBV9 and TRBJ2-3; 7 bases agree with TRBD1. Germline V lookup: CDR1 SGDLS, CDR2 YYNGEE. The CDR3 extends over 14 amino acids. V was clipped by 6 bases and J by 1 base; unmatched bases: 5. The CDR3 spells CASTTGLGTDTQYF. DNA for the CDR3: TGTGCCAGCACGACAGGGTTGGGCACAGATACGCAGTATTTT.

V and J are TRBV7-2 and TRBJ2-5, with D hard to call. The V gene's germline CDR1 is SGHTA and CDR2 FQGNSA. This CDR3 comprises 14 residues. Between the trimmed V and J ends, which lost 1 base and 2 bases, there was a span of 8 bases. CDR3 residues: CASSLGQKQETQYF. For the CDR3, the DNA is TGTGCCAGCAGCTTAGGGCAGAAACAAGAGACCCAGTACTTC.

For this clonotype: The CDR3 does not close with the conserved phenylalanine or tryptophan, likely indicating a read error. The chain couples TRBV5-1 to TRBJ2-7; 9 nucleotides line up with TRBD2. CDR1 is SGHRS and CDR2 is YFSETQ in the germline V gene. CDR3 length: 14 amino acids. Losses at the gene ends were 4 bases for V and 4 bases for J; bases not matched to a gene: 6. CDR3 sequence: CASSDGTSRYEQYL. CDR3 bases: TGCGCCAGCAGCGATGGGACTAGCAGATACGAGCAGTACCTC.

The V gene is TRBV20-1, the J gene TRBJ2-7; 7 nucleotides line up with TRBD2. The length of the CDR3 is 13 residues. Germline lookup yields CDR1 DFQATT and CDR2 SNEGSKA (reference sequence). Losses at the gene ends were 3 bases for V and 0 bases for J; bases not matched to a gene: 2. The CDR3 loop is CSARGLLSYEQYF. The DNA of the CDR3 is TGCAGTGCTAGGGGACTACTCTCCTACGAGCAGTACTTC.